This T cell receptor beta chain was identified in a study of T cell repertoires in cytomegalovirus infection (dated by TCRdb to between 2018 and 2021). The study in broad terms: Because public TCR beta signatures pointed to carriage of CMV infection together with the matching HLA type, the HLA type of each donor mattered for the analysis.

Data came from an Illumina HiSeq 1500. TCRdb took the public reads, trimmed them with fastp at Q25, ran MiXCR for clone calling and kept in-frame beta chains. Identical CDR3 protein sequences are pooled into one entry, listed with their most common genes and DNA. Across this sample there are roughly 640,000 distinct CDR3 sequences, with around 24% seen only once. The ten largest clonotypes hold roughly 8% of the sample. V sheds 2 bases and J sheds 0 bases, leaving 11 bases between their ends. The CDR3 holds 16 amino acids from the cysteine to the phenylalanine. Only the CDR3 DNA is retained, 48 bases long and in frame from the first base. CDR1 MNHEY and CDR2 SVGAGI are derived from the germline V gene. On the study overall, not on this receptor specifically: In both this cohort and an independent cohort of over 350 donors, the cumulative frequency of public TCR beta family members distinguished carriers of CMV infection plus the relevant HLA type. The ex vivo response was dominated by HLA-C-restricted CMV-specific TCR beta clonotypes, which also provided the single most frequent clonotype in two of eight donors.

This clonotype was seen at least ten times. Which antigen it targets is not known. One base away there is no much larger clone; base qualities are not given. The chain is made from TRBV6-5 and TRBJ2-1; TRBD1 might be the D gene, on 6 matching bases. Material for sequencing was CD8+ T cells from PBMCs. The receptor was isolated from a human donor in good health (CMV status not recorded). Some clones in this sample may be carry-over from other donors' samples. The DNA is as follows: TGTGCCAGCAGTTACGGAGCCAGGGGCTCCTACAATGAGCAGTTCTTC. It is translated as CASSYGARGSYNEQFF.